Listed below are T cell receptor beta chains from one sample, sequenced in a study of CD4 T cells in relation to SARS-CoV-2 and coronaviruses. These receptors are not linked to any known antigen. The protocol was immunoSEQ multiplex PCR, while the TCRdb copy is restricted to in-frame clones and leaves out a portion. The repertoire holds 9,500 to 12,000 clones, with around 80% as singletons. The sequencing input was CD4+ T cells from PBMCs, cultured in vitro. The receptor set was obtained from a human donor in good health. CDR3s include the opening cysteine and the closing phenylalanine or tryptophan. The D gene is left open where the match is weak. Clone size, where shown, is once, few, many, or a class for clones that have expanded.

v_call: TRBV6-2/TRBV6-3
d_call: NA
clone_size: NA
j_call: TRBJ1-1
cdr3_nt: TGTGCCAGCAGCCGAGATACAGGGTTTAACACTGAAGCTTTCTTT
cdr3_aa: CASSRDTGFNTEAFF

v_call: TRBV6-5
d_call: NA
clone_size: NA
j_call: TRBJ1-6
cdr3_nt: TGTGCCAGCAGTTACGAGACAAGGGGTTCACCCCTCCACTTT
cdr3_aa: CASSYETRGSPLHF

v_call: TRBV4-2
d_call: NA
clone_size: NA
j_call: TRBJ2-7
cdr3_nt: TGTGCCAGCAGCCAAGATCTCGCAGTGGACATGGCCTACGAGCAGTACTTC
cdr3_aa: CASSQDLAVDMAYEQYF

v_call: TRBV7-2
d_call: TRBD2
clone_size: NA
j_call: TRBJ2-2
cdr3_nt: TGTGCCAGCAGCTTAGGCGGGGGGGTGGCCGGGGAGCTGTTTTTT
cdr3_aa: CASSLGGGVAGELFF

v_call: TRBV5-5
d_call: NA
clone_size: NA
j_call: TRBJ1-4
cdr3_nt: TGTGCCAGCAGCTTGGTGTCAGTGCAAAATGAAAAACTGTTTTTT
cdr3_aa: CASSLVSVQNEKLFF

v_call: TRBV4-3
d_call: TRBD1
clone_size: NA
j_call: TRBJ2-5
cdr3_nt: TGCGCCAGCAGCCAAGTGTCCTCAAAGGGGGCGCGAGAGACCCAGTACTTC
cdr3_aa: CASSQVSSKGARETQYF

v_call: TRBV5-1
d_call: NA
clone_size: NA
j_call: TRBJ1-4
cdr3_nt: TGCGCCAGCAGCTTGTTGGGAGGGGGAGATGAAAAACTGTTTTTT
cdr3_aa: CASSLLGGGDEKLFF

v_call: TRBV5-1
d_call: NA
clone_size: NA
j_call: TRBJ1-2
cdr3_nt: TGCGCCAGCAGCTTGGCCGGCTATGGCTACACCTTC
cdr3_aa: CASSLAGYGYTF

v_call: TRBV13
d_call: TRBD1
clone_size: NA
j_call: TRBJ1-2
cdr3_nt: TGTGCCAGCAGCCGCCAAGTGACAGGGTTTACCTATGGCTACACCTTC
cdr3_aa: CASSRQVTGFTYGYTF

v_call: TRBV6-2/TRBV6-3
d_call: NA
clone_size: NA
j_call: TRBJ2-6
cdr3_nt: TGTGCCAGCAGTCGGCCTTCTGGGGCCAACGTCCTGACTTTC
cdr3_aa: CASSRPSGANVLTF

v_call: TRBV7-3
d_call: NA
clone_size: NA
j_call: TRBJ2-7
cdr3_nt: TGTGCCAGCAGCTTGCAGGGCAAAGGCTACGAGCAGTACTTC
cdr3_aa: CASSLQGKGYEQYF

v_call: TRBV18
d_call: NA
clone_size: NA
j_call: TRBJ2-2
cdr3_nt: TGTGCCAGCTCACCTCGGACAGACACGAACACCGGGGAGCTGTTTTTT
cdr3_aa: CASSPRTDTNTGELFF

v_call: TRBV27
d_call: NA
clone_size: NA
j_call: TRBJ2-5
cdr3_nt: TGTGCCAGCAGTTTGGTGGGGAACCAAGAGACCCAGTACTTC
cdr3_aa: CASSLVGNQETQYF

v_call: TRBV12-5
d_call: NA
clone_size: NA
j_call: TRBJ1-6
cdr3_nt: TGTGCTAGTGGTTCGGAGAACCCGTCAAGTTCACCCCTCCACTTT
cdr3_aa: CASGSENPSSSPLHF

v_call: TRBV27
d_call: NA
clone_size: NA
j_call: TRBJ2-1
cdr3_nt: TGTGCCAGCAGTTCGGTCTTCCTAAGGGTCAATGAGCAGTTCTTC
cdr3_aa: CASSSVFLRVNEQFF

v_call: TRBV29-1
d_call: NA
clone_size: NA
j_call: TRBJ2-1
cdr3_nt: TGCAGCGTTGATAGCTGGGGCAATGAGCAGTTCTTC
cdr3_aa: CSVDSWGNEQFF

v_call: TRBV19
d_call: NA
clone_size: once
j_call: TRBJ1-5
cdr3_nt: TGTGCCAGTAGTATGGCGGGACTTTATAGCAATCAGCCCCAGCATTTT
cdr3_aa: CASSMAGLYSNQPQHF

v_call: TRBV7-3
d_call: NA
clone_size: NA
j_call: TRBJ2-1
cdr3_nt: TGTGCCAGCAGCCGCCTGGGGGGGGCCTCCTACAATGAGCAGTTCTTC
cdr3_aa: CASSRLGGASYNEQFF

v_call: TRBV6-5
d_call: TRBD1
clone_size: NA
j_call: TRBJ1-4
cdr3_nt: TGTGCCATCGAGGGGGGACAGGGCAACGAAAAACTGTTTTTT
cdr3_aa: CAIEGGQGNEKLFF

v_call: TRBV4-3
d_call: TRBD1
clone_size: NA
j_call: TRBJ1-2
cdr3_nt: TGCGCCAGCAGCCAAGGAGTCTTTTGGCAGGGGGCATATGGCGATGGCTACACCTTC
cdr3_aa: CASSQGVFWQGAYGDGYTF